This passage covers 7 T cell receptor beta chains from one sample sequenced in a study of T cell responses to AZD1222 COVID-19 vaccine (dated by TCRdb to about 2021). Receptor amplification or capture employed the immunoSEQ multiplex PCR assay. Entries here come from immuneACCESS through TCRdb and include only in-frame sequences with V and J called. Some clones fail to appear in such tables; in the studies checked, an unresolved V gene covers under half of the shortfall, and the cause of the remainder is unknown. For this sample there are 90,000 to 130,000 clones; roughly 93% appear just once. Clones ranked in the top ten supply about 3.1% of the sample. The time point label, read with the paper, signifies: about 28 days (+/-7) after the second vaccine dose. Sequencing was performed on peripheral blood, taken 28 days after the second AZD1222 dose. These receptors were obtained from an adult who received the AZD1222 COVID-19 vaccine.

The chain is built from TRBV11-2 and TRBJ2-3; TRBD1 agrees at 8 bases. Germline V lookup: CDR1 SGHAT, CDR2 FQNNGV. The CDR3 runs 15 residues. V lost 4 bases and J lost 3; bases outside the gene matches: 6. The CDR3 DNA sequence: TGTGCCAGCAGCTCGCGCCAGGGGGCGACAGATACGCAGTATTTT. This sequence encodes CASSSRQGATDTQYF.

The chain employs TRBV7-9 and TRBJ1-1; no clear D gene. Germline V CDR1 and CDR2: SEHNR, FQNEAQ (reference sequence). V was cut by 6 bases and J by 5 bases, with 10 bases left in between. The CDR3 is 12 amino acids. The CDR3 coding sequence is TGTGCCAGCAGGGATGAAAGGACTGAAGCTTTCTTT. Its protein product is CASRDERTEAFF.

The chain is built from TRBV19 and TRBJ1-2; 10 positions match TRBD1. CDR3 length equals 15 residues. The ends lost 4 bases at V and 6 bases at J; junction bases unmatched: 8. Per the germline V gene, CDR1 is LNHDA and CDR2 is SQIVND (reference sequence). Here the CDR3 reads CASSTRQGALDGYTF. As DNA, the CDR3 is TGTGCCAGTAGTACGAGACAGGGGGCGCTGGATGGCTACACCTTC.

The V and J genes are TRBV3-1 (or the pseudogene TRBV3-2) and TRBJ1-3, with D unclear. In germline, CDR1 is LGHDT, CDR2 YNNKEL (reference sequence). The CDR3 is made up of 14 amino acids. The V gene lost 1 base and the J gene lost 4 bases, with 8 bases spanning the gap. The CDR3 nucleotides read TGTGCCAGCAGCCAAGTCGCGGGGGGAAACACCATATATTTT. Amino acid sequence: CASSQVAGGNTIYF.

The J gene is TRBJ1-1, the V gene TRBV11-2; no firm D call. Germline V lookup: CDR1 SGHAT, CDR2 FQNNGV. The CDR3 covers 12 residues. The V end lost 6 bases, the J end lost 2 bases, and 7 bases lay between the germline ends. The CDR3 region is CASSFRNTEAFF. In DNA, the CDR3 is TGTGCCAGCAGTTTCCGTAACACTGAAGCTTTCTTT.

The genes are TRBV10-3 and TRBJ1-1; D not resolved. Germline lookup yields CDR1 ENHRY and CDR2 SYGVKD. The CDR3 spans 13 residues. Trimming took 10 bases from V and 1 from J, leaving 13 bases between them. The CDR3, as DNA: TGTGCCACCTCGGGTCGGGCGAACACTGAAGCTTTCTTT. Translating gives CATSGRANTEAFF.

This chain uses TRBV7-9 with TRBJ1-2, with 8 bases lining up with TRBD1. The trim removed 1 base at V and 4 bases at J, leaving 5 bases unmatched. Germline CDR1 and CDR2: SEHNR and FQNEAQ (reference sequence). The CDR3 sequence is 15 residues long. In DNA, the CDR3 is TGTGCCAGCAGCTTAGAGGACAGGGCCCTCTATGGCTACACCTTC. Translating it yields CASSLEDRALYGYTF.